This TCR beta chain was identified during a study of blood T cells in healthy people across ages. A second about 6 to 12 cycle PCR used barcoded and J-beta primers. Every individual sample yielded 2.5 million or more paired-end reads (each containing CDR3). TCRdb recomputed calls from the 5' RACE reads with MiXCR, one row per CDR3 protein. The sample has over 1,500,000 distinct CDR3 sequences; approximately 40% are singletons. Broader study findings: Because sorting was not performed, PBMCs prevented conclusive naive versus antigen-experienced comparison.

The germline gives CDR1 SGHRS, CDR2 YFSETQ. J was trimmed by 2 bases and V by 3 bases; bases with no gene match: 7. This CDR3 region has 15 residues. Points on this clonotype: Antigen unknown.

The genes are TRBV5-1 and TRBJ1-2; 7 nucleotides line up with TRBD1. The TCR comes from a human donor in good health. The sample comprised blood. CDR3 in amino acids: CASSSPGQRNYGYTF. The CDR3 bases are TGCGCCAGCAGCTCGCCGGGACAGAGAAACTATGGCTACACCTTC.